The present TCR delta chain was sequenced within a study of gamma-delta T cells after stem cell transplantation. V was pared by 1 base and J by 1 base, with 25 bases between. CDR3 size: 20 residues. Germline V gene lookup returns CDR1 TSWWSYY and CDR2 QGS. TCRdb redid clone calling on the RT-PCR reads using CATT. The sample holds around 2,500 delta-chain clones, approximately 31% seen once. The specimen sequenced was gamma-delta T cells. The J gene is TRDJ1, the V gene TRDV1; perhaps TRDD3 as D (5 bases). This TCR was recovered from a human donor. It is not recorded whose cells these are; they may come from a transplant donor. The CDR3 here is CALGEPTLIPGRISTDKLIF. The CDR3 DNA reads TGTGCTCTTGGGGAACCCACCTTGATACCAGGACGGATCTCCACCGATAAACTCATCTTT.